These 10 T cell receptor beta chains were all obtained from the same sample, sequenced in a study of cytomegalovirus exposure and HLA in healthy donors. The primer mix had 60 Vbeta and 13 Jbeta primers. The method was immunoSEQ multiplex PCR; TCRdb's version includes in-frame clones alone and lacks a portion of them. The table shows 100,000 to 150,000 clones, with roughly 74% occurring only once. Material for sequencing was PBMCs. All receptors come from a woman in her fifties or sixties in good health and CMV-seropositive.

J is TRBJ1-2 and V is TRBV28; D call uncertain. Germline V gene data show CDR1 as MDHEN and CDR2 as SYDVKM. Trimming took off 1 base at V and 6 bases at J, with 9 bases between the two ends. The CDR3 is 13 residues long. The CDR3 here is CASSLLSGDGYTF. In nucleotides, the CDR3 is TGTGCCAGCAGTTTATTATCCGGGGATGGCTACACCTTC.

This clone has a single count. Other DNA variants within this sample encode the same CDR3. The chain combines TRBV9 with TRBJ2-1; 9 nucleotides line up with TRBD1. Germline assignment: CDR1 SGDLS and CDR2 YYNGEE. The ends lost 2 bases at V and 5 bases at J; junction bases unmatched: 5. The CDR3 spans 15 residues. The CDR3 DNA is TGTGCCAGCAGCGTGGGACAGGGAGCTAACAATGAGCAGTTCTTC. It translates to CASSVGQGANNEQFF.

This clone was picked up a small number of times. This chain links TRBV7-2 with TRBJ2-2; possible D gene TRBD2, 5 bases. This CDR3 has 13 residues. V was clipped by 1 base and J by 8 bases, with 8 bases between them. Germline loops: CDR1 SGHTA, CDR2 FQGNSA. The CDR3 protein is CASSLVGAGELFF. CDR3 nucleotides: TGTGCCAGCAGCTTAGTGGGAGCTGGGGAGCTGTTTTTT.

The rearrangement uses TRBV28 and TRBJ1-6; D possibly corresponds to TRBD1 (6 bases). The CDR3 is 16 amino acids. Trimming removed 6 bases at V and 6 bases at J, with 18 bases between. Germline V gene lookup returns CDR1 MDHEN and CDR2 SYDVKM. For the CDR3, the DNA is TGTGCCAGCAGCCGAAGGGGGGGCGCGGGTAATTCACCCCTCCACTTT. Amino acid sequence: CASSRRGGAGNSPLHF.

The chain is built from TRBV29-1 and TRBJ2-3; a possible D gene is TRBD1 (6 bases). Trimming removed 4 bases at V and 4 bases at J, with 12 bases between. This CDR3 has 13 residues. CDR1 is SQVTM and CDR2 is ANQGSEA in the germline V gene. Here the CDR3 DNA reads TGCAGCGTTGGTAGTGGGGGCTCAGATACGCAGTATTTT. Its protein is CSVGSGGSDTQYF.

This sequence joins TRBV28 and TRBJ2-5; 10 bases line up with TRBD2. V shed 11 bases, J shed 5 bases, and the junction held 11 bases outside the gene matches. Germline-derived CDR1 and CDR2 are MDHEN and SYDVKM. The CDR3 contains 14 residues. The CDR3 reads CASWESGGAETQYF. In DNA, the CDR3 is TGTGCCTCGTGGGAGAGCGGGGGGGCGGAGACCCAGTACTTC.

V and J are TRBV5-1 and TRBJ2-5; D possibly corresponds to TRBD1 (6 bases). V shed 2 bases and J shed 8 bases, with 13 bases lying between them. Germline loops: CDR1 SGHRS, CDR2 YFSETQ. This CDR3 is built from 13 residues. For the CDR3, the DNA is TGCGCCAGCAGCTTCCCAGGGGTCGATACCCAGTACTTC. This translates into CASSFPGVDTQYF.

V gene TRBV6-5 combines with J gene TRBJ2-7, with D possibly TRBD2 on 5 matching bases. V lost 2 bases to trimming and J lost 0 bases, with 14 bases between them. Germline V gene lookup returns CDR1 MNHEY and CDR2 SVGAGI. The CDR3 totals 16 residues. The CDR3 DNA sequence: TGTGCCAGCAGTTACCAATTCGAAGGGAGCTCCTACGAGCAGTACTTC. Translation: CASSYQFEGSSYEQYF.

The chain recombines TRBV5-1 with TRBJ2-7; D possibly corresponds to TRBD1 (5 bases). V lost 5 bases and J lost 2, with 14 bases in between. The CDR3 totals 14 residues. CDR1 is SGHRS and CDR2 is YFSETQ in the germline V gene. The CDR3 region is CASSNTGTAYEQYF. As DNA, the CDR3 is TGCGCCAGCAGTAATACAGGCACAGCCTACGAGCAGTACTTC.

This rearrangement joins TRBV6-1 to TRBJ1-5; weak D call: TRBD1 (6 bases). Germline V gene lookup returns CDR1 MNHNS and CDR2 SASEGT. The ends were cut back, 5 bases at V and 3 bases at J, with 11 bases in the middle. This CDR3 spans 14 amino acids. As DNA, the CDR3 is TGTGCCAGCAGTCAGGGGCACCCCAATCAGCCCCAGCATTTT. This gives the protein CASSQGHPNQPQHF.